This TCR beta chain was recorded in a study of blood T cell repertoires in COVID-19. Whole-study context: The cDNA or gDNA used as material had been derived from T cells, B-cell-depleted T cells, or PBMCs.

The data were produced by immunoSEQ multiplex PCR, yet TCRdb's version contains in-frame clones alone and is incomplete. The profile covers around 180,000 clones, with 79% appearing a single time and around 16% taken by the ten largest. Germline CDR1 MNHEY, CDR2 SVGEGT. The V segment lost 0 bases and the J segment 8 bases; nucleotides outside the gene matches: 7. This CDR3 contains 15 residues. The material sequenced was peripheral blood. This clonotype was obtained from a man aged 60-69 years with active or convalescent COVID-19. The genes are TRBV6-2 or TRBV6-3 and TRBJ1-2, with TRBD1 matching over 9 bases. The CDR3 is CASSYSTLDRGGYTF. The DNA of the CDR3 is TGTGCCAGCAGTTACTCTACATTAGACAGGGGGGGCTACACCTTC.